There are many counts of the clone carrying this TCR beta chain. As yet, its antigen is unknown. The sample belongs to a study of T cells after yellow fever vaccination. Study-level findings and limits: The secondary response peaked faster, at day 5 versus 15, but was weaker. The study re-detected most primary-vaccination clones after the booster (under 97% CD4, almost 90% CD8).

Unmatched junction bases numbered 4, after V lost 6 bases and J lost 6 bases. The CDR3 is made up of 14 amino acids. TCRdb called the 5' RACE reads again in MiXCR, with one record for every CDR3 protein. The data hold over 250,000 distinct CDR3 sequences, with approximately 4% observed a single time. V is TRBV12-3 or TRBV12-4 and J is TRBJ2-7; the match to TRBD2 covers 14 bases. The sample consisted of PBMCs, taken 5 days after the yellow fever booster vaccination. The source is a man aged 18 to 29 who received the YFV17D yellow fever vaccine. DNA for the CDR3: TGTGCCAGCAGGGGGACTAGCGGGGGCGGCGAGCAGTACTTC. Residues: CASRGTSGGGEQYF.